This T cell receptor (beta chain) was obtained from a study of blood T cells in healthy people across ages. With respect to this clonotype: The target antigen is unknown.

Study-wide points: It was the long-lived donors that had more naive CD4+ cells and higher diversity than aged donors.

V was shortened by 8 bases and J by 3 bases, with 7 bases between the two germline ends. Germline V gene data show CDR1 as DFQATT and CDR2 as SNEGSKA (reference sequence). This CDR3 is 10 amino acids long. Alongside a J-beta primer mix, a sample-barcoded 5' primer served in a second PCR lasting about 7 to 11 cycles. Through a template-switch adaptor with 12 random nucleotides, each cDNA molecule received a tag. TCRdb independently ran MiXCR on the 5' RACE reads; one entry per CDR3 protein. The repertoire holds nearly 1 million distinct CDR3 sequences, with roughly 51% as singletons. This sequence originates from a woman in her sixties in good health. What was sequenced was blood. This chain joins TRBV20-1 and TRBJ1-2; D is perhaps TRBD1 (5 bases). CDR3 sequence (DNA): TGCAGTCAACAGGACTATGGCTACACCTTC. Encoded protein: CSQQDYGYTF.